This T cell receptor beta chain is from a study of blood T cells in healthy people across ages. Study-level points and caveats: Older age coincided with a roughly linear decline in TCR beta diversity per million T cells.

Every donor gave around 10 milliliters of peripheral blood. Through a sample-barcoded 5' primer and a J-beta primer mix, a second PCR was run for roughly 7 to 12 cycles. A template-switch adaptor that had 12 random nucleotides put a tag on each cDNA molecule. Per-sample output comprised a minimum of 3 million paired-end reads containing CDR3. TCRdb itself ran the 5' RACE reads through MiXCR, one entry per CDR3 protein. The repertoire includes hundreds of thousands of distinct CDR3 sequences, around 45% of them detected once, and nearly 20% sits in the top ten. This clonotype was seen more than once but under ten times. Its specificity is not known. Germline values: CDR1 SQVTM, CDR2 ANQGSEA. V lost 3 bases and J 2 bases, leaving 18 bases between the germline ends. There are 16 residues in the CDR3.

Source material: blood. The rearrangement joins TRBV29-1 to TRBJ2-3; perhaps TRBD2 as D (6 bases). The TCR sequence derives from a man aged 55 to 70 in good health. The CDR3 sequence: CSVEGDWDLYTDTQYF. CDR3 in DNA: TGCAGCGTTGAGGGGGACTGGGACTTATACACAGATACGCAGTATTTT.